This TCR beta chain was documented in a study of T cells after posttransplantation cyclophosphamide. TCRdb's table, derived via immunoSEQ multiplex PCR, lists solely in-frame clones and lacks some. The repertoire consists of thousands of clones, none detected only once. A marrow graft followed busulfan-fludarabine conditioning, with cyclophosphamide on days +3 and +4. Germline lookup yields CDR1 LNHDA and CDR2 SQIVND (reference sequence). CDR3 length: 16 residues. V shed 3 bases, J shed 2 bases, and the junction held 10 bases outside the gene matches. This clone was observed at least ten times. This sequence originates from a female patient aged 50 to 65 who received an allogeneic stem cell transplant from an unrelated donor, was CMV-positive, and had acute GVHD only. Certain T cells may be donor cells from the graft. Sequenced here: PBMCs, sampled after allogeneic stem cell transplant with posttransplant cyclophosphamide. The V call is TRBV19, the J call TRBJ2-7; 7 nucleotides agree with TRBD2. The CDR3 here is CASSIEGGIPTYEQYF. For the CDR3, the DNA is TGTGCCAGTAGTATCGAGGGAGGGATCCCTACCTACGAGCAGTACTTC. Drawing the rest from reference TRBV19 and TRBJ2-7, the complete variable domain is DGGITQSPKYLFRKEGQNVTLSCEQNLNHDAMYWYRQDPGQGLRLIYYSQIVNDFQKGDIAEGYSVSREKKESFPLTVTSAQKNPTAFYLCASSIEGGIPTYEQYFGPGTRLTVT.